The subject of this entry is one T cell receptor beta chain. This record belongs to a study of blood T cell repertoires in COVID-19. Data came from immunoSEQ multiplex PCR; TCRdb stores just in-frame clones and leaves some out. Among 60,000 or so clones, approximately 80% were seen once, and the ten largest hold 10%. The TCR comes from a man under 40 with COVID-19, enrolled during active disease. What was sequenced was peripheral blood.

In nucleotides, the CDR3 is TGTGCCAGCAGCTTGGAAGACAACTTCTACGAGCAGTACTTC. Its translation is CASSLEDNFYEQYF. The rearrangement links TRBV5-4 to TRBJ2-7; D ambiguous. CDR1 and CDR2 (germline): SGHNT, YYREEE (reference sequence). CDR3 length: 14 residues. The V end was cut by 0 bases, the J end by 3 bases, with 10 bases between.